This T cell receptor (beta chain) derives from a study of response to subunit inactivated influenza vaccine. The germline V gene encodes CDR1 SGHKS and CDR2 YYEKEE (reference sequence). Trimming stripped 2 bases from V and 1 base from J, with 13 bases between. The length of the CDR3 is 15 residues. As concerns this clonotype: Its antigen remains unknown.

Study-level results: Authors proposed each seasonal influenza vaccination draws in few new T cells.

One entry per CDR3 protein results from TCRdb running MiXCR on the RT-PCR reads. Among 300,000 to 350,000 distinct CDR3 sequences listed, roughly 22% were seen once. The chain recombines TRBV5-5 with TRBJ2-7; D not resolved. The TCR originated in a man between 50 and 70 years old who received an inactivated influenza vaccine. This specimen was PBMCs from blood, taken about 20 months after vaccination. This CDR3 is CASSFGVTQSYEQYF. The CDR3 DNA sequence: TGTGCCAGCAGCTTTGGGGTGACACAATCCTACGAGCAGTACTTC.